Listed below are T cell receptor beta chains from one sample, sequenced in a study of cytomegalovirus exposure and HLA in healthy donors. Method: immunoSEQ multiplex PCR; TCRdb's copy keeps in-frame clones and lacks some. The sample lists 170,000 or so clones, 77% seen once, with 1.2% to 1.5% in the top ten. Source material: PBMCs. The source of these receptors is a woman aged 25 to 39 in good health and CMV-seropositive. Each CDR3 is given with its conserved first and last residue. D genes are given only for firm matches. Rows give clone size only sometimes, using once, few, many, or a class for an expanded clone.

V	D	size	J	CDR3	DNA
TRBV5-1	NA	NA	TRBJ2-7	CASSADPTVYEQYF	TGCGCCAGCAGCGCCGACCCTACAGTTTACGAGCAGTACTTC
TRBV11-3	TRBD1	once	TRBJ2-7	CASSTGTGVGEQYF	TGTGCCAGCAGTACCGGGACAGGGGTGGGCGAGCAGTACTTC
TRBV10-1	TRBD2	NA	TRBJ2-1	CASSPGLGSYNEQFF	TGCGCCAGCAGCCCGGGACTAGGGTCCTACAATGAGCAGTTCTTC
TRBV27	NA	NA	TRBJ2-2	CASSWDFYTGELFF	TGTGCCAGCAGTTGGGACTTTTACACCGGGGAGCTGTTTTTT
TRBV5-6	TRBD1	NA	TRBJ2-1	CASSVAGTATYNEQFF	TGTGCCAGCAGCGTGGCCGGGACAGCAACCTACAATGAGCAGTTCTTC
TRBV11-2	NA	few	TRBJ1-1	CASSSPVNTEAFF	TGTGCCAGCAGCTCGCCAGTCAACACTGAAGCTTTCTTT
TRBV30	NA	NA	TRBJ2-2	CAWSLKRTGELFF	TGTGCCTGGAGTCTTAAGAGGACTGGGGAGCTGTTTTTT
TRBV21-1	NA	NA	TRBJ2-4	CASSKDRAPCKNIQYF	TGTGCCAGCAGCAAAGACAGGGCCCCCTGCAAAAACATTCAGTACTTC
TRBV25-1	TRBD1	NA	TRBJ1-2	CASSTTGTVYGYTF	TGTGCCAGCAGTACTACCGGGACAGTCTATGGCTACACCTTC
TRBV20-1	NA	NA	TRBJ2-2	CSALHQGELFF	TGCAGTGCTCTTCACCAGGGGGAGCTGTTTTTT
TRBV7-9	TRBD2	NA	TRBJ2-7	CASSPTGGLFGYEQYF	TGTGCCAGCAGCCCTACGGGGGGACTGTTCGGGTACGAGCAGTACTTC
TRBV9	NA	NA	TRBJ2-2	CASSVVLAAGELFF	TGTGCCAGCAGCGTAGTACTAGCTGCCGGGGAGCTGTTTTTT
TRBV7-2	TRBD1	NA	TRBJ2-1	CASGSGTGRYNEQFF	TGTGCCAGCGGATCCGGGACAGGGAGATACAATGAGCAGTTCTTC
TRBV6-5	NA	NA	TRBJ2-2	CASSTVNTGELFF	TGTGCCAGCAGTACGGTGAACACCGGGGAGCTGTTTTTT
TRBV28	NA	NA	TRBJ2-7	CASSLPPDPRVYYEQYF	TGTGCCAGCAGTTTGCCCCCTGACCCGCGGGTCTACTACGAGCAGTACTTC
TRBV30	NA	NA	TRBJ2-7	CASHAGGGSYEQYF	TGTGCCTCACACGCGGGCGGAGGATCCTACGAGCAGTACTTC
TRBV6-1	TRBD1	NA	TRBJ1-1	CASSEITGTGAFF	TGTGCCAGCAGCGAAATCACCGGGACAGGAGCTTTCTTT
TRBV4-3	TRBD2	NA	TRBJ2-4	CASSHGGLAGENIQYF	TGCGCCAGCAGCCACGGGGGACTAGCGGGGGAAAACATTCAGTACTTC
TRBV7-2	NA	NA	TRBJ2-7	CASSLFKGQYEQYF	TGTGCCAGCAGCTTATTCAAGGGGCAGTACGAGCAGTACTTC
TRBV9	TRBD2	NA	TRBJ2-3	CASSVGREGVTDTQYF	TGTGCCAGCAGCGTAGGGCGGGAGGGGGTCACAGATACGCAGTATTTT
TRBV10-1	TRBD2	few	TRBJ2-3	CASSEAGTSGRKDTQYF	TGCGCCAGCAGTGAGGCCGGGACTAGCGGGAGAAAGGATACGCAGTATTTT
TRBV7-6	NA	NA	TRBJ2-7	CASSFSGNEQYF	TGTGCCAGCAGCTTCTCAGGGAACGAGCAGTACTTC
TRBV19	TRBD1	NA	TRBJ1-5	CASSPPGQGIQPQHF	TGTGCCAGTAGTCCTCCGGGACAGGGTATTCAGCCCCAGCATTTT
TRBV13	NA	NA	TRBJ2-3	CASSRTATDTQYF	TGTGCCAGCAGCCGGACTGCCACAGATACGCAGTATTTT
TRBV11-2	NA	NA	TRBJ1-5	CASSLGALNQPQHF	TGTGCCAGCAGCTTAGGGGCCCTGAATCAGCCCCAGCATTTT
TRBV27	NA	NA	TRBJ1-1	CASSTVGATEAFF	TGTGCCAGCAGTACCGTGGGGGCCACTGAAGCTTTCTTT
TRBV28	NA	NA	TRBJ1-4	CASRKRWANEKLFF	TGTGCCAGCAGGAAGCGGTGGGCTAATGAAAAACTGTTTTTT
TRBV5-4	NA	NA	TRBJ2-1	CASSSPQRGNNEQFF	TGTGCCAGCAGCTCCCCCCAGCGCGGAAACAATGAGCAGTTCTTC
TRBV14	TRBD2	NA	TRBJ2-1	CASSLRAFQTSGAGEQFF	TGTGCCAGCAGCCTAAGGGCTTTTCAGACTAGCGGGGCGGGTGAGCAGTTCTTC
TRBV2	TRBD2	NA	TRBJ2-5	CASSELAGGQETQYF	TGTGCCAGCAGTGAGTTGGCGGGAGGCCAAGAGACCCAGTACTTC
TRBV9	TRBD1	NA	TRBJ1-1	CASSSTGQGLNTEAFF	TGTGCCAGCAGCTCCACCGGACAGGGATTGAACACTGAAGCTTTCTTT
TRBV5-1	TRBD1	NA	TRBJ1-3	CASSSTPGGQGRNTIYF	TGCGCCAGCAGCTCAACCCCGGGGGGACAGGGAAGAAACACCATATATTTT